The present T cell receptor beta chain was sequenced within a study of blood T cell repertoires in COVID-19. Study information: Collection of acute and convalescent COVID-19 samples took place in the United States, Italy and Spain. PBMCs, B-cell-depleted T cells, or T cells provided the cDNA or gDNA that made up the material.

The authors' processing: Reference gene primers were amplified, and this amplification served to estimate nucleated cell counts. Some clones are missing from TCRdb's copy, which holds only in-frame ones; the method was immunoSEQ multiplex PCR. V and J calls and clone size are those listed in that table; D and trimming were worked out from the DNA. The sample contains 15,000 to 20,000 clones, approximately 85% of which appear only once. Germline V lookup: CDR1 SGHRS, CDR2 YFSETQ. The CDR3 covers 13 residues. Losses at the gene ends were 0 bases for V and 4 bases for J; bases not matched to a gene: 0. V and J are TRBV5-1 and TRBJ2-7, with 8 nucleotides matching TRBD1. Material for sequencing was peripheral blood. This sequence was found in a man aged 35 to 55 with active or convalescent COVID-19. CDR3 in DNA: TGCGCCAGCAGCTTGGGGACAGGGTACGAGCAGTACTTC. Amino acid sequence: CASSLGTGYEQYF.